This passage covers 25 T cell receptor beta chains from one sample sequenced in a study of glioma-infiltrating T cells after dendritic cell vaccination. Repertoires were generated with immunoSEQ multiplex PCR, while TCRdb's copy carries only in-frame clones and drops some. The repertoire includes around 60,000 clones, roughly 86% of them detected once, and approximately 10% sits in the top ten. Time point meaning: after dendritic cell vaccination, including at tumor progression/relapse. The sequences come from blood, collected after dendritic cell vaccination. The receptors come from a human donor with glioblastoma.

The CDR3 loop reads CASSVSTGAGNTIYF. CDR3 nucleotides: TGCGCCAGCAGTGTGTCGACAGGGGCTGGAAACACCATATATTTT. The chain recombines TRBV10-2 with TRBJ1-3; 8 nucleotides match TRBD1. The length of the CDR3 is 15 residues. V dropped 4 bases and J dropped 2; count of bases not matched to a gene: 4. Germline assignment: CDR1 WSHSY and CDR2 SAAADI.

This chain connects TRBV18 to TRBJ2-7, with 7 bases aligning to TRBD1. V trimming: 5 bases; J trimming: 2 bases; junction bases outside the gene matches: 3. The CDR3 sequence is 13 residues long. CDR1 KGHSH and CDR2 LQKENI come from the germline V gene. Here the CDR3 DNA reads TGTGCCAGCTCAAGAGGGGGCCCCTACGAGCAGTACTTC. This encodes CASSRGGPYEQYF.

The chain recombines TRBV9 with TRBJ1-5; a possible D gene is TRBD1 (5 bases). CDR1 and CDR2 from the germline V gene are SGDLS and YYNGEE. V was cut by 3 bases and J by 6 bases, with 19 bases left in between. The CDR3 runs 16 residues. CDR3 bases: TGTGCCAGCAGCGCGACCGGGACTCCCCAGGGTCAGCCCCAGCATTTT. Protein: CASSATGTPQGQPQHF. Together with reference TRBV9 and TRBJ1-5, the CDR3 gives the full variable domain: DSGVTQTPKHLITATGQRVTLRCSPRSGDLSVYWYQQSLDQGLQFLIQYYNGEERAKGNILERFSAQQFPDLHSELNLSSLELGDSALYFCASSATGTPQGQPQHFGDGTRLSIL.

This chain uses TRBV7-2 with TRBJ2-1; D uncertain. The V gene lost 1 base and the J gene lost 2 bases, with 6 bases spanning the gap. The germline CDR1 and CDR2 sequences are SGHTA and FQGNSA. The CDR3 consists of 14 residues. The CDR3 nucleotides are TGTGCCAGCAGCTTAGACTTCCCCTACAATGAGCAGTTCTTC. Residues: CASSLDFPYNEQFF.

The rearrangement joins TRBV5-6 to TRBJ2-4; tentatively, D is TRBD2 (5 bases). Per the germline V gene, CDR1 is SGHDT and CDR2 is YYEEEE. The CDR3 runs to 16 residues. The V and J ends lost 4 bases and 9 bases respectively, with 23 bases between them. DNA of the CDR3: TGTGCCAGCAGCGTAGATCTGAGCGGCGACGGCGGCATTCAGTACTTC. Its protein product is CASSVDLSGDGGIQYF.

V usage is TRBV13 and J usage is TRBJ2-7; TRBD1 aligns across 10 bases. The CDR3 contains 14 residues. Per the germline V gene, CDR1 is PRHDT and CDR2 is FYEKMQ (reference sequence). The ends lost 5 bases at V and 7 bases at J; junction bases unmatched: 8. CDR3 in DNA: TGTGCCAGCAGCCCCCGGACAGGGGGTAGGGAGCAGTACTTC. It codes for CASSPRTGGREQYF.

This chain uses TRBV5-1 with TRBJ2-2; 8 bases fit TRBD1. The germline gives CDR1 SGHRS, CDR2 YFSETQ. CDR3 size: 18 residues. Unmatched junction bases numbered 12, after V lost 0 bases and J lost 5 bases. The CDR3 loop is CASSLAGFRTGRTGELFF. CDR3 nucleotides: TGCGCCAGCAGCTTGGCAGGTTTCAGGACAGGGAGGACCGGGGAGCTGTTTTTT.

The CDR3 DNA sequence: TGTGCCAGCAGTGAAACAGGGACGGACACTGAAGCTTTCTTT. It is translated as CASSETGTDTEAFF. The chain couples TRBV6-1 to TRBJ1-1; the D gene is possibly TRBD1 (6 bases). Trimming pared 2 bases from V and 3 bases from J, leaving 10 bases between. This CDR3 contains 14 residues. The germline CDR1 and CDR2 sequences are MNHNS and SASEGT.

This chain joins TRBV19 and TRBJ2-7; D is undetermined. CDR1 and CDR2 from the germline V gene are LNHDA and SQIVND (reference sequence). The V gene lost 2 bases and the J gene lost 6 bases, with 14 bases spanning the gap. This CDR3 is 14 amino acids long. The CDR3 here is CASSIMLPPSEQYF. For the CDR3, the DNA is TGTGCCAGTAGTATAATGTTACCTCCGAGCGAGCAGTACTTC.

This clone was observed once. The genes are TRBV2 and TRBJ1-1; TRBD1 is a possible D gene (6 bases). The CDR3 runs to 14 residues. From germline, CDR1 is SNHLY and CDR2 FYNNEI. Trimming pared 8 bases from V and 1 base from J, leaving 14 bases between. This CDR3 is CASGYRAGNTEAFF. Here the CDR3 DNA reads TGTGCCAGCGGGTACAGGGCTGGGAACACTGAAGCTTTCTTT.

The chain is built from TRBV27 and TRBJ2-3; possibly TRBD2 for D (6 bases). CDR3 length equals 12 residues. The ends were cut back, 5 bases at V and 10 bases at J, with 13 bases in the middle. Germline V gives CDR1 MNHEY, CDR2 SMNVEV (reference sequence). CDR3: CASSKKGLSQYF. Written as DNA, the CDR3 is TGTGCCAGCAGTAAAAAAGGACTATCGCAGTATTTT.

V usage is TRBV30 and J usage is TRBJ1-2, with a tentative D call TRBD1 (5 bases). CDR3 length: 14 residues. Trimming left V 6 bases short and J 2 bases short, with 16 bases between. The germline CDR1 and CDR2 sequences are GTSNPN and SVGIG (reference sequence). CDR3: CACHRRSANYGYTF. CDR3 bases: TGTGCCTGTCACAGGAGATCGGCGAACTATGGCTACACCTTC.

The V call is TRBV2, the J call TRBJ1-4, with D uncertain. The CDR3 sequence is 13 residues long. In germline, CDR1 is SNHLY, CDR2 FYNNEI. Trimming removed 9 bases from V and 2 bases from J, with 10 bases in between. CDR3 loop: CASQEGTNEKLFF. CDR3 DNA: TGTGCCAGTCAGGAGGGCACTAATGAAAAACTGTTTTTT.

This clone has only a few counts. The V and J genes are TRBV6-1 and TRBJ2-3; TRBD2 might be the D (5 bases). V was shortened by 8 bases and J by 2 bases, with 14 bases between the two germline ends. CDR1 is MNHNS, CDR2 SASEGT, per germline. This CDR3 is built from 14 residues. CDR3 residues: CASGDYGATDTQYF. The CDR3 coding sequence is TGTGCCAGCGGAGACTACGGTGCCACAGATACGCAGTATTTT.

The genes are TRBV7-6 and TRBJ1-6, with D possibly matching TRBD1 (5 bases). V was pared by 3 bases and J by 10 bases, with 10 bases between. CDR1 and CDR2 from the germline V gene are SGHVS and FNYEAQ. The CDR3 spans 13 residues. CDR3 nucleotide sequence: TGTGCCAGCAGCTTGGGGCGACGGTCACCCCTCCACTTT. It is translated as CASSLGRRSPLHF.

This chain links TRBV5-6 with TRBJ2-7; 8 positions match TRBD1. V trimming: 4 bases; J trimming: 5 bases; junction bases outside the gene matches: 8. In germline, CDR1 is SGHDT, CDR2 YYEEEE. The CDR3 consists of 14 residues. The CDR3 DNA sequence: TGTGCCAGCAGCAACCGACAGGGGCCCAACGAGCAGTACTTC. This gives the protein CASSNRQGPNEQYF.

The V gene is TRBV19, the J gene TRBJ2-6; D unclear. The germline V and J ends were trimmed by 4 bases and 2 bases, with 9 bases remaining between them. Germline CDR1 is LNHDA and CDR2 is SQIVND (reference sequence). This CDR3 has 15 residues. As DNA, the CDR3 is TGTGCCAGTAGTAGTCAGACACCTGGGGCCAACGTCCTGACTTTC. Translation gives CASSSQTPGANVLTF.

The chain employs TRBV4-2 and TRBJ2-3, with 10 bases identical to TRBD2. The V segment lost 1 base and the J segment 9 bases; nucleotides outside the gene matches: 7. The CDR3 has 15 amino acids. The germline V gene has CDR1 LGHNA and CDR2 YNFKEQ. The CDR3 spells CASSQGSGTSDTQYF. The CDR3 DNA is TGTGCCAGCAGCCAAGGGTCCGGGACTAGCGACACGCAGTATTTT.

This clone was seen only once. CDR3 nucleotide sequence: TGTGCCAGCAGCTTGGGACAGGGGGTGAGCAATCAGCCCCAGCATTTT. Protein product: CASSLGQGVSNQPQHF. The V call is TRBV5-5, the J call TRBJ1-5, with 9 bases matching TRBD1. The ends lost 0 bases at V and 1 base at J; junction bases unmatched: 2. Looked up from germline, CDR1 is SGHKS and CDR2 is YYEKEE (reference sequence). The CDR3 is made up of 16 amino acids.

In this sample, this clone turned up once. This chain joins TRBV11-2 and TRBJ1-6; perhaps TRBD1 as D (5 bases). The length of the CDR3 is 14 residues. V dropped 3 bases and J dropped 7 bases, with 10 bases sitting between them. Germline assignment: CDR1 SGHAT and CDR2 FQNNGV. The chain's CDR3 is CASSFQGINSPLHF. In DNA form, the CDR3 reads TGTGCCAGCAGCTTCCAGGGAATCAATTCACCCCTCCACTTT. Variable domain in full (rest from reference TRBV11-2 and TRBJ1-6): EAGVAQSPRYKIIEKRQSVAFWCNPISGHATLYWYQQILGQGPKLLIQFQNNGVVDDSQLPKDRFSAERLKGVDSTLKIQPAKLEDSAVYLCASSFQGINSPLHFGNGTRLTVT.

The chain has TRBV5-8 and TRBJ2-5, with a weak D call TRBD2 (6 bases). Germline CDR1 is SGHTS and CDR2 is YDEGEE. V was trimmed by 2 bases and J by 5 bases, leaving 16 bases between them. This CDR3 has 15 residues. CDR3 residues: CASSFRGDSVETQYF. DNA of the CDR3: TGTGCCAGCAGCTTTCGCGGGGATTCCGTCGAGACCCAGTACTTC.

The V and J genes are TRBV10-1 and TRBJ2-3, with TRBD1 matching 10 bases. The CDR3 runs 15 residues. The V gene end was trimmed by 4 bases and the J gene end by 3 bases; junction bases not matched to a gene: 4. The germline CDR1 and CDR2 sequences are WNHNN and SYGVQD (reference sequence). The CDR3 is CASSGPGQGTDTQYF. CDR3 nucleotides: TGCGCCAGCAGTGGCCCGGGACAGGGGACAGATACGCAGTATTTT.

The chain combines TRBV2 with TRBJ1-5; D is ambiguous. The V end was cut by 2 bases, the J end by 0 bases, with 2 bases between. This CDR3 region has 13 residues. Germline CDR1 is SNHLY and CDR2 is FYNNEI. This CDR3 reads CASSEYSNQPQHF. CDR3 coding DNA: TGTGCCAGCAGTGAATATAGCAATCAGCCCCAGCATTTT.

This chain connects TRBV6-1 to TRBJ1-2, with D hard to call. V lost 0 bases and J 7 bases, leaving 12 bases between the germline ends. Germline values: CDR1 MNHNS, CDR2 SASEGT. The CDR3 has 14 amino acids. In DNA form, the CDR3 reads TGTGCCAGCAGTGAAGCGCGGGTATCCCGTGGCTACACCTTC. Its translation: CASSEARVSRGYTF.

This chain connects TRBV7-2 to TRBJ1-1; D not certain. Deletions cut 1 base from V and 7 bases from J, with 7 bases between. The CDR3 loop spans 12 amino acids. Per germline, CDR1 SGHTA and CDR2 FQGNSA. CDR3 sequence (DNA): TGTGCCAGCAGCTTAGGACACAATGAAGCTTTCTTT. Its protein is CASSLGHNEAFF.